A single sample gave rise to the 22 T cell receptor beta chains below, sequenced in a study of blood T cell repertoires in COVID-19. TCRdb's table, derived via immunoSEQ multiplex PCR, lists solely in-frame clones and lacks some. The profile covers 90,000 to 120,000 clones, with 80% to 90% appearing a single time and roughly 32% taken by the ten largest. What was sequenced was peripheral blood. The receptors shown here come from a woman older than 75 with acute or convalescent COVID-19.

The chain couples TRBV20-1 to TRBJ2-1, with D maybe TRBD1 (5 bases). The CDR3 is 13 amino acids. V lost 3 bases to trimming and J lost 3 bases, with 9 bases between them. The germline V gene encodes CDR1 DFQATT and CDR2 SNEGSKA (reference sequence). The CDR3 bases are TGCAGTGCTAGTGAAGGGGTCTACAATGAGCAGTTCTTC. It codes for CSASEGVYNEQFF.

V and J are TRBV7-2 and TRBJ1-1, with 8 bases aligning to TRBD1. This CDR3 region has 13 residues. J gave up 5 bases and V 5 bases, and 4 bases lay outside the gene matches. CDR1 and CDR2 from the germline V gene are SGHTA and FQGNSA. CDR3 sequence (DNA): TGTGCCAGCAGCCGACAGGGGTCAACTGAAGCTTTCTTT. This gives the protein CASSRQGSTEAFF.

This clone was observed a handful of times. J is TRBJ2-5 and V is TRBV4-1, with 14 bases matching TRBD2. The CDR3 is made up of 17 amino acids. CDR1 is MGHRA, CDR2 YSYEKL, per germline. Trimming at V came to 4 bases and at J to 5 bases, leaving 9 bases not matched to a gene. CDR3 coding DNA: TGCGCCAGCAGCCCGCACGGACTAGCGGGGGGCCTGGAGACCCAGTACTTC. Protein product: CASSPHGLAGGLETQYF.

In its sample, this clone was seen a few times. V is TRBV2 and J is TRBJ1-4; 7 bases fit TRBD1. The length of the CDR3 is 14 residues. The V gene end was trimmed by 10 bases and the J gene end by 2 bases; junction bases not matched to a gene: 7. In germline, CDR1 is SNHLY, CDR2 FYNNEI. CDR3 in amino acids: CATRRGGTNEKLFF. In DNA form, the CDR3 reads TGTGCCACCCGGCGAGGGGGCACTAATGAAAAACTGTTTTTT.

The V and J genes are TRBV19 and TRBJ2-7; tentative D call: TRBD2 (6 bases). Germline V lookup: CDR1 LNHDA, CDR2 SQIVND (reference sequence). The V gene lost 2 bases and the J gene lost 2 bases, with 10 bases spanning the gap. There are 14 residues in the CDR3. DNA for the CDR3: TGTGCCAGTAGTATACCCGGGACTCCCTACGAGCAGTACTTC. Amino acid sequence: CASSIPGTPYEQYF.

J is TRBJ1-2 and V is TRBV6-5; maybe TRBD1 (6 bases). The germline V and J ends were trimmed by 2 bases and 7 bases, with 14 bases remaining between them. The CDR3 covers 14 residues. The germline gives CDR1 MNHEY, CDR2 SVGAGI. The CDR3 DNA is TGTGCCAGCAGTTACGTCGGGGGGCTGAGTGGCTACACCTTC. Protein: CASSYVGGLSGYTF.

The gene calls are TRBV2 and TRBJ2-7; tentative D call: TRBD1 (5 bases). The ends were cut back, 5 bases at V and 1 base at J, with 9 bases in the middle. The CDR3 contains 13 residues. Germline CDR1 reads SNHLY; CDR2 reads FYNNEI. CDR3 coding DNA: TGTGCCAGCAGTTATCGACAGTCCTACGAGCAGTACTTC. It encodes CASSYRQSYEQYF. The full variable domain, rest sourced from reference TRBV2 and TRBJ2-7, is EPEVTQTPSHQVTQMGQEVILRCVPISNHLYFYWYRQILGQKVEFLVSFYNNEISEKSEIFDDQFSVERPDGSNFTLKIRSTKLEDSAMYFCASSYRQSYEQYFGPGTRLTVT.

The sample holds one count of this clone. The chain employs TRBV7-8 and TRBJ1-4; 7 bases match TRBD1. The CDR3 contains 16 residues. V lost 4 bases to trimming and J lost 7 bases; unmatched junction nucleotides: 12. The V gene's germline CDR1 is SGHVS and CDR2 FQNEAQ. The CDR3 DNA reads as TGTGCCAGCAGCTCACGCGGACAGGCCTGGGTTGAAAAACTGTTTTTT. Translation: CASSSRGQAWVEKLFF.

The chain uses TRBV20-1 and TRBJ1-2, with D possibly being TRBD1 (5 bases). The germline V and J ends were trimmed by 3 bases and 6 bases, with 8 bases remaining between them. Per germline, CDR1 DFQATT and CDR2 SNEGSKA (reference sequence). This CDR3 comprises 11 residues. The CDR3 spells CSASAGDGYTF. As DNA, the CDR3 is TGCAGTGCTAGTGCGGGGGATGGCTACACCTTC.

The V and J genes are TRBV27 and TRBJ1-4, with D possibly being TRBD1 (6 bases). The V and J ends lost 5 bases and 3 bases respectively, with 13 bases between them. There are 15 residues in the CDR3. CDR1 and CDR2 (germline): MNHEY, SMNVEV (reference sequence). CDR3 protein: CASSPWTVANEKLFF. The CDR3 DNA reads as TGTGCCAGCAGTCCCTGGACAGTGGCTAATGAAAAACTGTTTTTT.

Here the CDR3 reads CASSDLGGATGELFF. The CDR3 DNA follows: TGCGCCAGCAGCGACCTTGGGGGGGCCACCGGGGAGCTGTTTTTT. V gene TRBV5-1 combines with J gene TRBJ2-2; a possible D gene is TRBD2 (7 bases). The germline V gene encodes CDR1 SGHRS and CDR2 YFSETQ. V lost 4 bases and J lost 4, with 14 bases in between. The CDR3 has 15 amino acids.

The chain joins TRBV6-1 to TRBJ2-3, with 8 bases that match TRBD1. There are 15 residues in the CDR3. The V gene's germline CDR1 is MNHNS and CDR2 SASEGT. V lost 2 bases, J lost 1 base, and 2 bases stayed unmatched. CDR3 DNA: TGTGCCAGCAGTGAAACAGGGGGTGGCACAGATACGCAGTATTTT. Its protein product is CASSETGGGTDTQYF.

CDR3 sequence reads: CASRTSRDRTTYGYTF. The DNA of the CDR3 is TGTGCCAGTAGAACCAGTCGGGACAGGACCACCTATGGCTACACCTTC. V is TRBV19 and J is TRBJ1-2, with 8 bases that match TRBD1. The germline V gene encodes CDR1 LNHDA and CDR2 SQIVND (reference sequence). Trimming cost V 6 bases and J 4 bases; bases outside gene matches: 13. CDR3 length equals 16 residues.

The CDR3 region has the DNA TGTGCCATCAGTGAGGGACTGATAGACAACTATGGCTACACCTTC. Protein: CAISEGLIDNYGYTF. J is TRBJ1-2 and V is TRBV10-3; D remains unclear. Trimming removed 2 bases from V and 2 bases from J, with 12 bases in between. CDR1 and CDR2 from the germline V gene are ENHRY and SYGVKD. The CDR3 is made up of 15 amino acids.

This rearrangement joins TRBV23-1 to TRBJ1-5; no firm D call. TRBV23-1 qualifies as an ORF whose function is uncertain. The CDR3 length is 15 residues. The V and J ends lost 0 bases and 5 bases respectively, with 11 bases between them. For the CDR3, the DNA is TGCGCCAGCAGTCAATCGTTGTCAGTCCATCAGCCCCAGCATTTT. Amino acids: CASSQSLSVHQPQHF.

V and J are TRBV5-5 and TRBJ2-7; the match to TRBD1 covers 9 bases. Germline CDR1 reads SGHKS; CDR2 reads YYEKEE (reference sequence). J gave up 0 bases and V 4 bases, and 5 bases lay outside the gene matches. CDR3 size: 15 residues. CDR3 amino acids: CASSPGQGSSYEQYF. The CDR3 DNA is TGTGCCAGCAGCCCGGGACAGGGCAGCTCCTACGAGCAGTACTTC.

The V call is TRBV10-2, the J call TRBJ1-4; no reliable D call. V gave up 10 bases and J gave up 4 bases, with 7 bases separating them. Germline V gene sequence: CDR1 WSHSY, CDR2 SAAADI. The CDR3 has 11 residues. CDR3 residues: CATTGNEKLFF. In DNA form, the CDR3 reads TGCGCCACAACGGGTAATGAAAAACTGTTTTTT.

The rearrangement links TRBV7-7 to TRBJ2-5, with no clear D. The length of the CDR3 is 15 residues. Germline assignment: CDR1 SSHAT and CDR2 FNYEAQ (reference sequence). Trimming removed 5 bases from V and 0 bases from J, with 13 bases in between. The CDR3 DNA sequence: TGTGCCAGCAGCCGTACTAACACCTACCAAGAGACCCAGTACTTC. Its protein product is CASSRTNTYQETQYF.

This rearrangement joins TRBV11-3 to TRBJ2-1, with 8 bases lining up with TRBD2. Germline-derived CDR1 and CDR2 are SGHNT and YENEEA. The CDR3 covers 15 residues. V was pared by 3 bases and J by 6 bases, with 7 bases of the junction left unmatched. This CDR3 is CASSLGTGGFNEQFF. The CDR3 DNA reads as TGTGCCAGCAGCTTGGGGACGGGGGGGTTCAATGAGCAGTTCTTC.

V is TRBV18 and J is TRBJ1-1; TRBD1 is a possible D gene (5 bases). CDR3 length equals 16 residues. The V end was cut by 2 bases, the J end by 4 bases, with 17 bases between. Germline V gene data show CDR1 as KGHSH and CDR2 as LQKENI. CDR3 DNA: TGTGCCAGCTCACCAGGCGACAGCCTGCCGGGCACTGAAGCTTTCTTT. Translation gives CASSPGDSLPGTEAFF.

The chain carries TRBV5-5 and TRBJ2-6, with D tentatively TRBD1 (5 bases). Trimming removed 4 bases from V and 0 bases from J, with 8 bases in between. The length of the CDR3 is 15 residues. Germline CDR1 reads SGHKS; CDR2 reads YYEKEE (reference sequence). The CDR3 here is CASSDQGSGANVLTF. As DNA, the CDR3 is TGTGCCAGCAGCGACCAGGGCTCTGGGGCCAACGTCCTGACTTTC.

The genes are TRBV10-3 and TRBJ1-1, with 7 bases matching TRBD1. CDR1 is ENHRY and CDR2 is SYGVKD in the germline V gene. The CDR3 sequence is 12 residues long. Trimming took 6 bases from V and 5 from J; bases not matched to a gene: 3. CDR3 region: CAIRGGGTEAFF. DNA of the CDR3: TGTGCCATCAGAGGGGGCGGGACTGAAGCTTTCTTT.